The clone carrying this T cell receptor beta chain appeared many times. In the original analysis: Reference gene primer amplification gave estimated nucleated cell counts. TCRdb's table, derived via immunoSEQ multiplex PCR, lists solely in-frame clones and lacks some. That table supplies the V and J calls and clone size; D and trimming were determined from the DNA. The sample has under 150,000 clones; less than 90% are singletons. The data originate from a study of blood T cell repertoires in COVID-19. Material for sequencing was peripheral blood. This receptor was obtained from a human donor in a cohort sampled during active COVID-19.

CDR3 bases: TGTGCCAGCAGCACGAGACAGGGGGAAGGTGAGCAGTTCTTC. Protein product: CASSTRQGEGEQFF. This chain uses TRBV9 with TRBJ2-1; 9 bases fit TRBD1. Per the germline V gene, CDR1 is SGDLS and CDR2 is YYNGEE. Unmatched junction bases numbered 8, after V lost 4 bases and J lost 9 bases. There are 14 residues in the CDR3.